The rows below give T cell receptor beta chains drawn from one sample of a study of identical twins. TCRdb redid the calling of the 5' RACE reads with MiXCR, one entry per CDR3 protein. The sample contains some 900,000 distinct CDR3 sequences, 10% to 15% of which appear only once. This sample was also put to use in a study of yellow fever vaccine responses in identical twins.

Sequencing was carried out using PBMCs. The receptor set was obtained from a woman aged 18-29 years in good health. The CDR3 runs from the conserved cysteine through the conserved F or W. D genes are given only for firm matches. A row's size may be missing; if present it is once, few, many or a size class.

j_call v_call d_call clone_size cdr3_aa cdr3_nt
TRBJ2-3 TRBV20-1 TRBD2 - CCARVARGGGTDTQYF TGCTGTGCTAGAGTGGCCCGGGGCGGGGGGACAGATACGCAGTATTTT
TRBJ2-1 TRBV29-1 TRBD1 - CSVGRDRVEWNEQFF TGCAGCGTAGGAAGAGACAGGGTTGAATGGAATGAGCAGTTCTTC
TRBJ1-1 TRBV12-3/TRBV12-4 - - CASSFVRLLGTEAFF TGTGCCAGCAGTTTCGTAAGGTTGTTGGGCACTGAAGCTTTCTTT
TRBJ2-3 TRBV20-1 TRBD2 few CSAGWASGRPDTQYF TGCAGTGCAGGGTGGGCTAGCGGGAGGCCAGATACGCAGTATTTT
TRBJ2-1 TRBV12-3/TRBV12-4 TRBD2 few CASSWGLAGGIPSYNEQFF TGTGCCAGCAGTTGGGGGCTAGCGGGAGGAATACCCTCCTACAATGAGCAGTTCTTC
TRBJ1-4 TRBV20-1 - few CSARPPTNEKLFF TGCAGTGCTAGACCCCCAACTAATGAAAAACTGTTTTTT
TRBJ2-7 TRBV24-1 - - CATSDSRSSYEQYF TGTGCCACCAGTGATAGTCGGAGCTCCTACGAGCAGTACTTC
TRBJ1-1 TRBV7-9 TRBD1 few CASSLPSGTANTEAFF TGTGCCAGCAGCTTACCCTCCGGGACAGCTAACACTGAAGCTTTCTTT
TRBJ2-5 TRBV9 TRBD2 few CASSEAGGLQETQYF TGTGCCAGCAGCGAAGCGGGAGGCCTCCAAGAGACCCAGTACTTC
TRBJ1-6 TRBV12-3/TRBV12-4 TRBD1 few CASTDRGNSPLHF TGTGCCAGCACCGACAGGGGGAATTCACCCCTCCACTTT
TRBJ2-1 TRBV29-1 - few CSVEDGASYNEQFF TGCAGCGTTGAAGATGGCGCTAGCTACAATGAGCAGTTCTTC
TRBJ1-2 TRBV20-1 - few CSPHPGGDGYTF TGCAGCCCCCACCCGGGGGGTGATGGCTACACCTTC
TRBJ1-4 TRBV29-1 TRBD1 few CSVKGDREKLFF TGCAGCGTAAAAGGGGACAGGGAAAAACTGTTTTTT
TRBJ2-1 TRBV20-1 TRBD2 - CSATLAGVSNEQFF TGCAGTGCTACCCTAGCGGGGGTAAGCAATGAGCAGTTCTTC
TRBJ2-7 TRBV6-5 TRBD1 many CASSYSGTAYEQYF TGTGCCAGCAGTTACTCTGGGACAGCCTACGAGCAGTACTTC
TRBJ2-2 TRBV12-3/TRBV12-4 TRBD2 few CASTLSGILAGELFF TGTGCCAGCACCCTTAGCGGGATCCTCGCCGGGGAGCTGTTTTTT
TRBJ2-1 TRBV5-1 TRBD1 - CASSRDRSRSIEQFF TGCGCCAGCAGCCGGGACAGGAGCCGGAGTATCGAGCAGTTCTTC
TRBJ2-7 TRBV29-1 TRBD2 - CSAEAGDAYEQYF TGCAGCGCCGAAGCGGGAGACGCCTACGAGCAGTACTTC
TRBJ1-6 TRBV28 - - CASLEVRYNSPLHF TGTGCCAGCTTAGAAGTACGCTATAATTCACCCCTCCACTTT
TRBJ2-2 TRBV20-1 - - CSARTAGEAGELFF TGCAGTGCTAGAACGGCAGGGGAGGCCGGGGAGCTGTTTTTT
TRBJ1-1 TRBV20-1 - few CSGYHEAFF TGCAGTGGCTACCATGAAGCTTTCTTT
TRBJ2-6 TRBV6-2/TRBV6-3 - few CASSRELWGVRVLSGANVLTF TGTGCCAGCAGCCGCGAGTTGTGGGGCGTCAGGGTCCTCTCTGGGGCCAACGTCCTGACTTTC
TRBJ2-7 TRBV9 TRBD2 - CASSVGGRPSEQYF TGTGCCAGCAGCGTTGGCGGGAGGCCCAGCGAGCAGTACTTC